Listed here is a single T cell receptor (beta chain). Its antigen is unknown. One end of the junction does not line up with germline, which may come from a read error. The germline V gene sets CDR1 to SGHRS and CDR2 to YFSETQ. The CDR3 numbers 15 residues from cysteine through phenylalanine. Only the CDR3 DNA is retained, 45 bases long and in frame from the first base. This entry belongs to a study of tumor-infiltrating lymphocytes in primary liver carcinoma (dated by TCRdb to 2016 to 2017). Study-level background: Of the five patients (three men and two women, aged 30 to 69 years), four had hepatocellular carcinoma and one had combined HCC and intrahepatic cholangiocarcinoma. TCRbeta repertoire sequencing covered 35 or so specimens from 5 patients: around 25 tumor regions, 5 adjacent noncancerous liver tissues and 5 peripheral blood samples. Repertoires from technical replicates were highly reproducible, with mean shared-clone rates about 0.9 and correlation coefficients above 0.98. For each liver tumor, the study sampled five regions along with adjacent normal tissue and blood, and applied TCRbeta repertoire sequencing, expression microarrays and whole-exome sequencing. Roughly 3.5 to 7.5 million productive TCRbeta reads were obtained per sample, and no significant difference in read depth was found between tissue types. Agilent mRNA microarray profiling was performed on the roughly 27 tumor region samples to relate TCRbeta repertoire diversity to the local molecular phenotype. The tumors of the five patients were staged as T1-T3 N0M0, with maximum diameters ranging from roughly 4.2 to 10 cm. The full study reports these points: Consistent with antigen-driven expansion, pairs of tumor regions showed higher repertoire overlap (mean around 35%) than either tumor-adjacent pairs (approximately 17%) or tumor-blood pairs (about 15%). Compared with blood, tumors had a significantly larger share of the repertoire taken up by the top 250 clones (p = 0.039). The study included only four to six patients, and the authors note findings should be validated in a larger study. Bulk unsorted samples precluded comparing CD4+ and CD8+ T cell repertoires. Only roughly 8-24% of top clones appeared in all five regions of a tumor, which suggests that tumor-infiltrating T cells are spatially heterogeneous. Only the TCR beta chain was sequenced, which likely underestimates true repertoire diversity because unpaired alpha chains were not captured.

Without any cell sorting, total RNA and DNA were co-extracted from about 20-30 mg of bulk tissue using the AllPrep DNA/RNA mini kit. Between late 2015 and early 2016, several patients in China with histopathologically diagnosed primary liver carcinoma had surgical resection. Patients had chronic HBV infection and were treatment-naive at sampling. Five spatially separated regions were sampled per tumor: superior, inferior, left-lateral and right-lateral poles, plus the tumor centre. Histological examination found more than 80% viable tumor cells in every tumor sample. Pieces of fresh tumor and adjacent tissue were cut in half, with one half kept in RNAlater at -80 degrees C and the other half sent for histology. TCRbeta-specific cDNA was reverse-transcribed from 500 to 550 ng total RNA using a constant-region primer and ProtoScript II reverse transcriptase. Construction of the TCRbeta libraries relied on three nested rounds of multiplex PCR, following a slightly modified ARM-PCR procedure. The first two PCR rounds used multiplex TRBV1-TRBV30 forward primers with a Cbeta reverse primer, each for 10 to 11 cycles. A final 25-cycle PCR with Deep VentR polymerase added sample barcodes and Illumina adapters. Before sequencing, amplicons of 200-500 bp were gel-purified using a QIAquick gel extraction kit. An Illumina HiSeq 2500 was used to sequence the TCRbeta amplicons with 250-bp paired-end reads. As for the original processing: Quality trimming of reads was performed with Trimmomatic v0.33, and paired reads were merged with FLASH v1.2.11 so that full CDR3 sequences could be recovered. V, D and J germline segments were assigned to the rearranged TCRbeta sequences using MiGEC v1.2.1b. VDJtools v1.0.0 computed clonotype statistics and Shannon-Wiener diversity indices. To cut down on sampling bias, every analysis after diversity analysis relied on just the 250 most abundant clonotypes from each sample. The public reads were reanalyzed by TCRdb: fastp trimming at Q25, MiXCR alignment, in-frame beta chains only. Rows are unified per CDR3 protein, each entry keeping the most common DNA and genes. TCRdb, rather than the study authors, made the V and J calls. In this sample the table shows some 110,000 distinct CDR3 sequences, under 65% of which occur a single time. The top ten clones comprise around 8.2% of the sample.

The clonotype was recovered from a woman aged 60-75 years with primary liver carcinoma and hepatitis B virus infection. The rearrangement joined TRBV5-1 to TRBJ2-5, with a weak D call of TRBD2 (5 bases match). The sample consisted of liver tumor tissue from sampling region 3. In light of the paper, this sample's cell subset or site label describes: tumor region T3, left-lateral pole. The DNA is TGCGTCAGCAGCTTGGCGCTAGCAATGGTAGAGACCCAGTACTTC. This sequence encodes CVSSLALAMVETQYF.